These 4 T cell receptor beta chains came from one sample sequenced in a study of shared clonotypes between healthy human individuals (dated by TCRdb to about 2020). CD8 naive samples consisted of CD45RO-negative cells that were positively selected for CCR7, yielding a CD45RA+CCR7+ population without TemRA cells. The protocol used for the library was the immunoSEQ multiplex PCR assay. The table was pulled from immuneACCESS by TCRdb, which kept in-frame rearrangements only. Such tables lose some clones; where checked, under half of the loss comes from unresolved V genes, and the rest has no known cause. The sample contains 550,000 to 750,000 clones, 95% to 96% of them found a single time. The top ten constitute 0.1% to 0.11% of the sample. The specimen sequenced was naive CD8+ T cells sorted from blood. Reading the label with the study, this specimen's cell subset or site is: CD45RA+CCR7+. The receptors here all came from a woman aged 25 to 45 in good health.

This chain connects TRBV7-6 to TRBJ2-5, with TRBD2 matching over 10 bases. The CDR3 runs to 15 residues. Germline CDR1 SGHVS, CDR2 FNYEAQ. J gave up 4 bases and V 3 bases, and 5 bases lay outside the gene matches. The CDR3 coding sequence is TGTGCCAGCAGCTTCAGCGGGAGGGCCTTAGAGACCCAGTACTTC. This gives the protein CASSFSGRALETQYF. Full variable domain (missing parts from reference TRBV7-6 and TRBJ2-5): GAGVSQSPRYKVTKRGQDVALRCDPISGHVSLYWYRQALGQGPEFLTYFNYEAQQDKSGLPNDRFSAERPEGSISTLTIQRTEQRDSAMYRCASSFSGRALETQYFGPGTRLLVL.

The chain uses TRBV10-1 and TRBJ2-7, with D hard to call. CDR1 and CDR2 (germline): WNHNN, SYGVQD (reference sequence). Trimming shortened V by 0 bases and J by 4 bases, and 7 bases separated the two germline ends. This CDR3 contains 13 residues. CDR3 coding DNA: TGCGCCAGCAGTGAGTCGACGCGATACGAGCAGTACTTC. Translated, it gives CASSESTRYEQYF.

This chain connects TRBV5-6 to TRBJ1-4; the match to TRBD1 covers 9 bases. This CDR3 comprises 16 residues. Trimming took 0 bases from V and 7 from J; bases not matched to a gene: 7. CDR1 and CDR2 from the germline V gene are SGHDT and YYEEEE. CDR3 residues: CASSLVGQGLVEKLFF. In nucleotides, the CDR3 is TGTGCCAGCAGCTTGGTGGGACAGGGATTAGTTGAAAAACTGTTTTTT.

The V and J genes are TRBV7-2 and TRBJ1-1, with 7 positions matching TRBD1. The CDR3 is 14 amino acids. The ends lost 5 bases at V and 0 bases at J; junction bases unmatched: 3. The germline V gene encodes CDR1 SGHTA and CDR2 FQGNSA. CDR3 loop: CASSPGGMNTEAFF. CDR3 DNA: TGTGCCAGCAGCCCAGGGGGTATGAACACTGAAGCTTTCTTT.